This T cell receptor beta chain was found in a study of shared clonotypes between healthy human individuals (TCRdb year 2020). Study-level background: The cohort included a few men and a couple of women between 18 and 49 years of age. Libraries were prepared and TCR repertoires were sequenced by different laboratories using diverse techniques, in order to increase sequencing depth and limit assay-specific biases. For each donor, CD4 naive and CD4 memory were each run on three plates, CD8 naive on two plates, and CD8 memory on one plate. To estimate repertoire size and how much clonotypes are shared between individuals, the study performed deep sequencing of blood TCR repertoires from about five healthy adults. Between about 0.9 and 10 billion PBMCs per donor were obtained by leukapheresis. Paper-wide results and their limitations: Compared with non-shared clonotypes, clonotypes shared by all four sorted-subset donors had higher generation probabilities. Naive subsets generally had larger estimated clonotype richness than memory subsets. Incomplete sequencing was indicated by rarefaction of sorted-subset datasets, despite the large sequencing depth. Pairwise subsampling led to the expectation that sequencing depth would affect the degree of clonotype sharing among donors. The genetic and exposure-history diversity represented was limited by the small number of donors. Sampling was restricted to blood, and TCR repertoires in tissues likely differ from the TCR repertoires found in blood. When several donors were compared, the shared fraction of clonotypes was 5% to 6.5% for naive CD4, 3.5% to 4% for naive CD8, 2.3% for memory CD4, and around 0.4% for memory CD8.

Concerning this clone: Its antigen remains undetermined. Per-base qualities were not stored, and no clone one base away is much larger.

Using the deep immunoSEQ assay, multiplex PCR amplified TCR CDR3 regions from genomic DNA. Extracted genomic DNA from each cell subset was spread evenly across all wells of several immunoSEQ 96-well plates, with each plate serving as a replicate. For sorted subsets, around 200 ng genomic DNA, equal to 25,000 to 35,000 T cell genomes, was loaded into each replicate PCR. The purified libraries were quantified using a Qubit 3.0 fluorometer, sized with a Bioanalyzer 2100, and then quantified again using the KAPA Library Quantification kit. A separate single-read 150-cycle Illumina NextSeq 550 flow cell was used to sequence each immunoSEQ 96-well plate. Concerning the study's data processing: The immunoSEQ output contained only junctional sequences without quality scores, so filtering could not match that applied to full-length reads. Sequences were annotated with PyIR, a Python wrapper for IgBLAST v1.9, using IMGT germline references to assign V/J genes and CDR3. Any read was removed if the V/J assignment was weak (E-value above 1e-6), the CDR3 was missing, or the read contained stop codons, out-of-frame junctions, or ambiguous translated residues. A V3J clonotype was defined by an identical inferred V gene, J gene, and CDR3 amino acid sequence. Percentage overlap between repertoires was computed as shared unique clonotypes divided by the size of the smaller repertoire. Three approaches were used to assess repertoire richness: RTK rarefaction, the Chao1 estimator, and Recon v2.1 estimates of unobserved clonotypes. For all TCRbeta clonotypes obtained by the gDNA method from several donors, generation probabilities were computed with OLGA. The table comes from immuneACCESS by way of TCRdb, which keeps in-frame sequences with V and J called. Part of the clones is missing from these tables; in studies checked, under half for an unresolved V gene and the rest for unknown reasons. Clone size and the V and J calls come from that table; the DNA yielded D and trimming. In this sample the table shows 600,000 to 750,000 clones, 72% of which occur a single time. The ten biggest clones cover under 2% of the sample.

Donors were healthy HIV-negative adults with no recently reported acute infections or vaccinations. Every donor was a Caucasian adult living in Nashville, Tennessee, USA. CD4+ T cells were enriched by magnetic negative selection, after which naive cells were positively selected on CD45RA and the negative fraction was taken as the memory subset. Blood was collected by leukapheresis, and PBMCs were isolated by Ficoll-Histopaque density gradient centrifugation and then cryopreserved in liquid nitrogen vapor phase. Analytical flow cytometry was used to check the purity and quantity of every magnetically sorted T cell population. Each sorted fraction had its genomic DNA isolated and then quantified by UV absorbance on a Nanodrop 2000c. V and J are truncated by 6 bases and 8 bases respectively, leaving an intervening sequence of 13 bases. Inclusive of the bounding cysteine and phenylalanine, the CDR3 is 12 residues long. CDR3 DNA is the only sequence kept; it has 36 bases, read in frame from the first base. CDR1 and CDR2 were assigned from the germline V gene as MDHEN and SYDVKM.

The V gene is TRBV28 and the J gene is TRBJ1-2, with a tentative D gene TRBD1 over 5 matching bases. Sample: memory CD4+ T cells sorted from blood. What this sample's cell subset or site label stands for: CD45RA-negative fraction. The TCR was taken from a woman in her 30s in good health. The DNA sequence is as follows: TGTGCCAGCAGCCCTCCTCAGGGCGGCTACACCTTC. This yields the protein CASSPPQGGYTF.